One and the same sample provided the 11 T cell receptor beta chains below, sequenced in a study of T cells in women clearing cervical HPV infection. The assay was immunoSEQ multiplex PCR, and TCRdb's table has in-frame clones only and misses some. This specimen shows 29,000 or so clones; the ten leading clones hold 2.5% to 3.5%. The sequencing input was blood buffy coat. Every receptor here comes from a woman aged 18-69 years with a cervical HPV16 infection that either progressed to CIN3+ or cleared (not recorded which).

Here the CDR3 reads CAWSAEIYGYTF. The CDR3 bases that were read are TGTGCCTGGAGTGCAGAGATCTATGGC. The chain employs TRBV30 and TRBJ1-2; D is ambiguous. From the germline J gene comes the end of the CDR3, since the read stops 3 residues before it. CDR1 is GTSNPN, CDR2 SVGIG, per germline (reference sequence). This CDR3 is built from 12 residues. Between the trimmed V and J ends, which lost 1 base and 4 bases, there was a span of 7 bases.

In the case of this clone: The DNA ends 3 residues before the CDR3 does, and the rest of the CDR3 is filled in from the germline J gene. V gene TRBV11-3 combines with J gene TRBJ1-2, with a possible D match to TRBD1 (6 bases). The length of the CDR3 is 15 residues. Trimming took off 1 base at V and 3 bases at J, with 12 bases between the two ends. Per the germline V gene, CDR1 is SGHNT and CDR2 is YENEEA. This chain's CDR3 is CASSLGGQPYYGYTF. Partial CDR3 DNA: TGTGCCAGCAGCTTAGGGGGACAACCTTACTATGGC. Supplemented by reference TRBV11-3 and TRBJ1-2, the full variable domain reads EAGVVQSPRYKIIEKKQPVAFWCNPISGHNTLYWYLQNLGQGPELLIRYENEEAVDDSQLPKDRFSAERLKGVDSTLKIQPAELGDSAVYLCASSLGGQPYYGYTFGSGTRLTVV.

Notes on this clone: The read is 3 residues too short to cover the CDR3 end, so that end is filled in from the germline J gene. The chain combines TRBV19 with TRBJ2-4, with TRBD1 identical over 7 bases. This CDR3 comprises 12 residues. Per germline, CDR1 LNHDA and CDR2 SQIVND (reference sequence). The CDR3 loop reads CASSRQGYGQYF. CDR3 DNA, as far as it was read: TGTGCCAGTAGTAGACAGGGCTATGGT.

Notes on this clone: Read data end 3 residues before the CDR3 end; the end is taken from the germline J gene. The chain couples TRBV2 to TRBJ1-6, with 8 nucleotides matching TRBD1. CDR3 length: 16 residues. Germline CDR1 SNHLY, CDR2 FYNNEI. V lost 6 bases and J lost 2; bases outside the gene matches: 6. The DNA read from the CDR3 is TGTGCCAGCAGCCCGAGGACAGGGCCCTATAATTCACCC. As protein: CASSPRTGPYNSP. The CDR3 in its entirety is CASSPRTGPYNSPLHF.

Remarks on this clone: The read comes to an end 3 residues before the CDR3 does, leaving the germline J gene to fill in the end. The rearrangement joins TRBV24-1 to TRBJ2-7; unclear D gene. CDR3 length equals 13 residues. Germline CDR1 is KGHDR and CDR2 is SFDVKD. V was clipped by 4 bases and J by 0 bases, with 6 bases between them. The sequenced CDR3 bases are TGTGCCACCAGTGAGGCTGTCTCCTACGAG. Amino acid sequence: CATSEAVSYE. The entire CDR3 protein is CATSEAVSYEQYF.

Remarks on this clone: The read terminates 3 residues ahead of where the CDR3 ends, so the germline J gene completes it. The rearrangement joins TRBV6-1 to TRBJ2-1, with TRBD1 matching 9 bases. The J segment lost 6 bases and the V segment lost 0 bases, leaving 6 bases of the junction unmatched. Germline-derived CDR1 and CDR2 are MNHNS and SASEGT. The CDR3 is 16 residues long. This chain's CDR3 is CASSEAEGTGSNEQFF. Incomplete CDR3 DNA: TGTGCCAGCAGTGAAGCCGAGGGGACAGGGTCCAATGAG.

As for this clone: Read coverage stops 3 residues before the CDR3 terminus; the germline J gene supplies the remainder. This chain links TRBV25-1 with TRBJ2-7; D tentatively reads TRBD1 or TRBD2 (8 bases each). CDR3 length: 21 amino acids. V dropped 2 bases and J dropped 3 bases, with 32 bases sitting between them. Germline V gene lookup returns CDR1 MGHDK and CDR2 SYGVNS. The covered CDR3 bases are TGTGCCAGCAGTGAAGTACGTTCGGGACAGGCGGGACAGCGGGAGTTCTACGAG. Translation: CASSEVRSGQAGQREFYE. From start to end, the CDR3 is CASSEVRSGQAGQREFYEQYF.

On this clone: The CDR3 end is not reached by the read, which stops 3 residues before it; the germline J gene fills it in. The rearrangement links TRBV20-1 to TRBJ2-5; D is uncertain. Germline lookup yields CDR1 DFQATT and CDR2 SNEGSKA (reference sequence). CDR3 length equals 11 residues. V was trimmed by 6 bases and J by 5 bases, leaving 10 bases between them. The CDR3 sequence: CSAPVQETQYF. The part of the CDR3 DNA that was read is TGCAGTGCCCCCGTGCAGGAGACC.

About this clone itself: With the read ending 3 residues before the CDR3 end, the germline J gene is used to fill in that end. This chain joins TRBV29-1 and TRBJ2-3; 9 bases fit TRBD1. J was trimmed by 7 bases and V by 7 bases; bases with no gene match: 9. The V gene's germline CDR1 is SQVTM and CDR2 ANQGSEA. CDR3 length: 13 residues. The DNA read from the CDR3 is TGCAGCGCTCGGACAGGGGAGTTTAATACG. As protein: CSARTGEFNT. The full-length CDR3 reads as CSARTGEFNTQYF.

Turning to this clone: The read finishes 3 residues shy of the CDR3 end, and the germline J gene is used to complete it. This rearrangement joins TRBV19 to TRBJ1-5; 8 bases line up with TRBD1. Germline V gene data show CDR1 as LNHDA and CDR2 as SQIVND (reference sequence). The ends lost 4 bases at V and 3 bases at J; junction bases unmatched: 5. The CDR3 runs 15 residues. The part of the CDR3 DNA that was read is TGTGCCAGTAGTAAAACAGGGGGACACAATCAGCCC. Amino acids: CASSKTGGHNQP. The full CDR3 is CASSKTGGHNQPQHF. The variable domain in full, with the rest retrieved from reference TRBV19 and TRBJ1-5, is DGGITQSPKYLFRKEGQNVTLSCEQNLNHDAMYWYRQDPGQGLRLIYYSQIVNDFQKGDIAEGYSVSREKKESFPLTVTSAQKNPTAFYLCASSKTGGHNQPQHFGDGTRLSIL.

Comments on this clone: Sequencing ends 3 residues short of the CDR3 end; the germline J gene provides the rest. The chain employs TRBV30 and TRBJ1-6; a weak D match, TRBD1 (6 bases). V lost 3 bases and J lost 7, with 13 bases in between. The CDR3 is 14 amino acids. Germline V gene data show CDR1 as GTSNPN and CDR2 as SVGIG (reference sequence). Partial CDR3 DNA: TGTGCCTGGAGCTTGACAGGATTAAATTCACCC. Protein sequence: CAWSLTGLNSP. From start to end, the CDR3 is CAWSLTGLNSPLHF.